These T cell receptor beta chains were read from a single sample in a study of cytomegalovirus exposure and HLA in healthy donors. Sequencing used immunoSEQ multiplex PCR; TCRdb keeps in-frame clones, though not all of them. The repertoire holds over 85,000 clones, with more than 70% as singletons. Sequencing used PBMCs. These receptors all stem from a female donor in good health and CMV-seronegative. Both conserved end residues are part of each CDR3. A D gene is named only where the DNA matches it firmly. Clone size is stated in some rows and not others, as once, few, many or a class when expanded.

CDR3nt	CDR3aa	len	abundance	d_gene	v_gene	j_gene
TGTGCCAGCAGTTTAGGGGCCGGACGAACGGATTCACCCCTCCACTTT	CASSLGAGRTDSPLHF	16	.	.	TRBV27	TRBJ1-6
TGTGCCAGCAGTTCTCCTTGGGCCTTTCCTAACACCGGGGAGCTGTTTTTT	CASSSPWAFPNTGELFF	17	.	.	TRBV28	TRBJ2-2
TGTGCCAGCTCTTCAACAAGGGGGGGAACTGAAGCTTTCTTT	CASSSTRGGTEAFF	14	.	.	TRBV18	TRBJ1-1
TGCAGCGTCCCGACAGGGGAAAACACCATATATTTT	CSVPTGENTIYF	12	few	TRBD1	TRBV29-1	TRBJ1-3
TGTGCCAGCAGTTCACTAGGACAGGATAGCAATCAGCCCCAGCATTTT	CASSSLGQDSNQPQHF	16	.	TRBD1	TRBV6-6	TRBJ1-5
TGTGCCAGCGAGCGGGGTGAGAACACTGAAGCTTTCTTT	CASERGENTEAFF	13	.	.	TRBV2	TRBJ1-1
TGTGCCAGCATGATGACCGGCGGTCAGCCCCAGCATTTT	CASMMTGGQPQHF	13	few	.	TRBV28	TRBJ1-5
TGTGCCTGGGGGAGGGCAGGGTCCTACGAGCAGTACTTC	CAWGRAGSYEQYF	13	.	TRBD2	TRBV30	TRBJ2-7
TGTGCCAGCAGCTTAGTTCAAGCGGGGGGGCCGAGCACAGATACGCAGTATTTT	CASSLVQAGGPSTDTQYF	18	.	TRBD2	TRBV13	TRBJ2-3
TGTGCCAGCAGGAGCGGTCTTCCCCCCCTCTTTGAGCAGTTCTTC	CASRSGLPPLFEQFF	15	once	.	TRBV6-5	TRBJ2-1
TGTGCCAGCAGTGGACCCTGGGACAGGGGGGGATACGGCTACACCTTC	CASSGPWDRGGYGYTF	16	.	TRBD1	TRBV2	TRBJ1-2
TGTGCCAGCAACCCCCGACAGGGGAACACTGAAGCTTTCTTT	CASNPRQGNTEAFF	14	.	TRBD1	TRBV6-5	TRBJ1-1
TGTGCCAGCAGCGTGTCAGGGGACAATCAGCCCCAGCATTTT	CASSVSGDNQPQHF	14	few	.	TRBV9	TRBJ1-5
TGTGCCACCAGCAGAGTACAGCAAAGCAGTGGCTACACCTTC	CATSRVQQSSGYTF	14	.	.	TRBV15	TRBJ1-2
TGTGCCAGCAGTGCCAGCCGGCGGGAGGGTATTGGAGAGACCCAGTACTTC	CASSASRREGIGETQYF	17	.	TRBD2	TRBV6-1	TRBJ2-5
TGTGCCAGCAGTGACCCGACAGGGGGCACAGATACGCAGTATTTT	CASSDPTGGTDTQYF	15	.	TRBD1	TRBV25-1	TRBJ2-3
TGTGCCAGCAGCTTAGGGACAGGAGGAGGATACGAGCAGTACTTC	CASSLGTGGGYEQYF	15	few	TRBD1	TRBV7-9	TRBJ2-7
TGTGCCAGCAGCCTACTAGCGAACCCTACTAGCACAGATACGCAGTATTTT	CASSLLANPTSTDTQYF	17	.	TRBD2	TRBV7-3	TRBJ2-3
TGTGCCAGCACCCTCGGCTCTGGAAACACCATATATTTT	CASTLGSGNTIYF	13	.	.	TRBV9	TRBJ1-3
TGTGCCAGCAGCTTAGGTGCACAGCTGTATGGCTACACCTTC	CASSLGAQLYGYTF	14	.	.	TRBV13	TRBJ1-2
TGCAGTGCAGGGACTGCCCTCGAGCAGTACTTC	CSAGTALEQYF	11	.	.	TRBV20-1	TRBJ2-7
TGTGCCAGCAGCCACCCTATAGCGGGAGGGCCTGGCGAGCAGTACTTC	CASSHPIAGGPGEQYF	16	.	TRBD2	TRBV2	TRBJ2-7
TGTGCCAGCAGCTTAGCGCGCGGGGGCGGTGGAAGGCGGGAACAGTCCTACGAGCAGTACTTC	CASSLARGGGGRREQSYEQYF	21	few	.	TRBV7-6	TRBJ2-7
TGTGCCAGCAGCCAAGGGGGGCTGGGAGAGACCCAGTACTTC	CASSQGGLGETQYF	14	.	.	TRBV4-2	TRBJ2-5
TGTGCCAGCAGTTCTCCCTACAGGGGAACTGAAGCTTTCTTT	CASSSPYRGTEAFF	14	.	TRBD1	TRBV27	TRBJ1-1
TGTGCCAGCAGCTTGGAGACGCCCGGGGAGACCCAGTACTTC	CASSLETPGETQYF	14	.	.	TRBV5-4	TRBJ2-5
TGTGCCAGCAGCCCGACAGGGGCCATCTCTGGAAACACCATATATTTT	CASSPTGAISGNTIYF	16	.	TRBD1	TRBV6-6	TRBJ1-3
TGTGCCAGTAGTCCTCGTGGGGGGGGCTATGGCTACACCTTC	CASSPRGGGYGYTF	14	few	.	TRBV19	TRBJ1-2
TGTGCCAGCCGCCGGGACAGGGGACCTATGGAGCAGTACTTC	CASRRDRGPMEQYF	14	once	TRBD1	TRBV2	TRBJ2-7
TGTGCCACCAGCAGAGGGGACAGGGGACGTACCGGGAACACTGAAGCTTTCTTT	CATSRGDRGRTGNTEAFF	18	.	TRBD1	TRBV15	TRBJ1-1
TGTGCCAGCAGTGACCCCGGACAGACTACTAACTATGGCTACACCTTC	CASSDPGQTTNYGYTF	16	.	.	TRBV2	TRBJ1-2
TGTGCCAGCAGCAAAGCGGCGCTAGCGATTTACAATGAGCAGTTCTTC	CASSKAALAIYNEQFF	16	.	.	TRBV21-1	TRBJ2-1
TGTGCCAGCAGTTTACAGGGGTGGAACACTGAAGCTTTCTTT	CASSLQGWNTEAFF	14	.	.	TRBV27	TRBJ1-1
TGTGCCAGCAGCCGTGTGCCCGAGGAGACCCAGTACTTC	CASSRVPEETQYF	13	.	.	TRBV6-5	TRBJ2-5
TGTTCCAGCAGCTTATGGACAGCGAACACCGGGGAGCTGTTTTTT	CSSSLWTANTGELFF	15	.	.	TRBV7-3	TRBJ2-2
TGCAGCGTCCGGTCGGCAACTAATGAAAAACTGTTTTTT	CSVRSATNEKLFF	13	once	.	TRBV29-1	TRBJ1-4
TGTGCCAGCAGCGACTACGGGACTCTTCGTTCCGGCGAGCTGTTTTTT	CASSDYGTLRSGELFF	16	.	.	TRBV9	TRBJ2-2